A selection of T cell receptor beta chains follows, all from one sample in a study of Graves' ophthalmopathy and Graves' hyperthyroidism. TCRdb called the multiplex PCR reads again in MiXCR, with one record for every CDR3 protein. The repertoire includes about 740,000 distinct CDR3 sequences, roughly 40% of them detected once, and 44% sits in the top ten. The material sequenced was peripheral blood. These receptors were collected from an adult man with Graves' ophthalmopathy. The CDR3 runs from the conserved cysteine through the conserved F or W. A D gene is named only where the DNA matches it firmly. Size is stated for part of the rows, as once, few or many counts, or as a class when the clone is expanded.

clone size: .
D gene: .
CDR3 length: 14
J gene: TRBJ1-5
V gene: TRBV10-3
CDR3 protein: CAISGSAGQETQHF
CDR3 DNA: TGTGCCATCAGTGGATCGGCAGGGCAAGAGACCCAGCATTTT

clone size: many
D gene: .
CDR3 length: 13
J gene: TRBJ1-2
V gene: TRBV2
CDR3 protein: CASTESQSGGYTF
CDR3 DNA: TGTGCCAGCACTGAGTCCCAGTCGGGCGGCTACACCTTC

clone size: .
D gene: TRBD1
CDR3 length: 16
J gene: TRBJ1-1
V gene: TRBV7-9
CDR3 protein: CASSLTGTGSGTEAFF
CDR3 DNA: TGCGCCAGCAGCTTAACCGGGACAGGGAGTGGTACTGAAGCTTTCTTT

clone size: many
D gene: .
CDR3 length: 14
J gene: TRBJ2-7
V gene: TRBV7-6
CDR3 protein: CASSSATSSYEQYF
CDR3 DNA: TGTGCCAGCAGCTCGGCGACAAGCTCCTACGAGCAGTACTTC

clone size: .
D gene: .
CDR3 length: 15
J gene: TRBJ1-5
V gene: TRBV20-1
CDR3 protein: CSASGQQGSNQPQHF
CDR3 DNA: TGCAGTGCTAGCGGTCAGCAAGGGAGCAATCAGCCCCAGCATTTT

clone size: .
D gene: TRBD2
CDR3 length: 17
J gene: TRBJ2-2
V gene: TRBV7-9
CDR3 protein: CASSTRTSGDKVGELFF
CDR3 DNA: TGTGCCAGCAGCACACGGACTAGCGGGGATAAGGTCGGGGAGCTGTTTTTT

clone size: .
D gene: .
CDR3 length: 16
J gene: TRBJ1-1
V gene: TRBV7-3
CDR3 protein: CASSTNVGTMNTEAFF
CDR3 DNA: TGTGCCAGCAGCACTAACGTCGGGACAATGAACACTGAAGCTTTCTTT

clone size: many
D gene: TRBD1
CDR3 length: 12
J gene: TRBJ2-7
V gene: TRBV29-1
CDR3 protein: CSVRDRGTTVYF
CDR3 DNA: TGCAGCGTTCGGGACAGGGGGACCACGGTGTACTTC

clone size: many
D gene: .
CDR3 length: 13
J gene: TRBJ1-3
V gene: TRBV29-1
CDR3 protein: CSVRSGSGNTIYF
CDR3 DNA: TGCAGCGTTAGATCGGGGAGTGGAAACACCATATATTTT

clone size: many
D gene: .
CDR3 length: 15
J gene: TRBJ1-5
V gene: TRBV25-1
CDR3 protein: CASSGPGSGNQPQHF
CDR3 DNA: TGTGCCAGCAGTGGGCCGGGGAGCGGCAATCAGCCCCAGCATTTT

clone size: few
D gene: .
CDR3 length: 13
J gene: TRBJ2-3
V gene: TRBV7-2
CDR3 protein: CASRAPSTDTQYF
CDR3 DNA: TGTGCCAGCAGGGCACCTAGCACAGATACGCAGTATTTT